The entry that follows covers one TCR beta chain sequence. This specimen comes from a study of blood T cell repertoires in COVID-19. For the study at large: T cells, B-cell-depleted T cells, or PBMCs supplied cDNA or gDNA.

Per the original methods: Amplification of reference gene primers was used by the study to estimate nucleated cell counts. Only in-frame clones appear in the TCRdb table, and some are missing; sequencing was by immunoSEQ multiplex PCR. The DNA gave D and trimming, while V, J and clone size come from that table. The repertoire includes 150,000 to 190,000 clones, roughly 81% of them detected once, and 8% to 9% sits in the top ten. Germline CDR1 and CDR2: MNHNY and SVGAGI (reference sequence). This CDR3 is 12 amino acids long. Trimming removed 4 bases at V and 5 bases at J, with 5 bases between. Those enrolled in Seattle joined during active infection and were followed longitudinally afterward.

The sequencing input was peripheral blood. The TCR comes from a woman aged 60-70 years with COVID-19, enrolled during active disease. V and J are TRBV6-6 and TRBJ2-2; D call uncertain. The CDR3 sequence: CASSSTTGELFF. DNA for the CDR3: TGTGCCAGCAGTTCGACTACCGGGGAGCTGTTTTTT.